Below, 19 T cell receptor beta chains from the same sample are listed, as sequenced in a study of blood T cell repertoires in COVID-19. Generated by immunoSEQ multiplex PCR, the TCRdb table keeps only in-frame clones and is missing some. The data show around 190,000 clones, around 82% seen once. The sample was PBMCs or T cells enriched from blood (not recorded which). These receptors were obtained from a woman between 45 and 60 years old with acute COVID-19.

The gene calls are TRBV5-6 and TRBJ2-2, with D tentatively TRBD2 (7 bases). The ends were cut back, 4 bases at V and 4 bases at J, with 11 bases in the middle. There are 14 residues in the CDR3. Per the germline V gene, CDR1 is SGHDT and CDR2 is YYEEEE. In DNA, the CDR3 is TGTGCCAGCAGCGGGAGGGGGTTCACCGGGGAGCTGTTTTTT. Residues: CASSGRGFTGELFF.

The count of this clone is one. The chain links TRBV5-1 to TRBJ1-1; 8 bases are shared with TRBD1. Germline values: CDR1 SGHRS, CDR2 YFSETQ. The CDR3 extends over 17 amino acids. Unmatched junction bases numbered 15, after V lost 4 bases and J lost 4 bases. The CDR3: CASSNAGTGPSGTEAFF. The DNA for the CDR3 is TGCGCCAGCAGCAATGCCGGGACAGGTCCCTCGGGCACTGAAGCTTTCTTT.

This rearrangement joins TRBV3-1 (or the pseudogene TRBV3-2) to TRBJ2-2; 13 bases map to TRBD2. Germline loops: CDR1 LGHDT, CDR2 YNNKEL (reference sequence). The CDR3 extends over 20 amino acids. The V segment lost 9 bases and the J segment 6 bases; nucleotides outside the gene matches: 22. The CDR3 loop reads CASGRSRAELAGGLAGELFF. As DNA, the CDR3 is TGTGCCAGTGGCCGGTCCCGGGCCGAACTAGCGGGGGGGCTGGCCGGGGAGCTGTTTTTT.

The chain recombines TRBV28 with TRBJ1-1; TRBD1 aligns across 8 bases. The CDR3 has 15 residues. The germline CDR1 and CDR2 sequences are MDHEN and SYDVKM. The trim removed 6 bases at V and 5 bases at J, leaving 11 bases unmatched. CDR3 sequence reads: CASSNLGTGGTEAFF. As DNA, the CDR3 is TGTGCCAGCAGCAACCTTGGGACAGGTGGGACTGAAGCTTTCTTT.

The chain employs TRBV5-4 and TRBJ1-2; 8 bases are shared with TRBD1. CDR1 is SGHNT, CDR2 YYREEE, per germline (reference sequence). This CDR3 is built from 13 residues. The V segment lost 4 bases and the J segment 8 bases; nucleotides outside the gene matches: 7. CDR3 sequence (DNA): TGTGCCAGCAGCCCGGGACAGGTGGAAGGCTACACCTTC. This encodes CASSPGQVEGYTF.

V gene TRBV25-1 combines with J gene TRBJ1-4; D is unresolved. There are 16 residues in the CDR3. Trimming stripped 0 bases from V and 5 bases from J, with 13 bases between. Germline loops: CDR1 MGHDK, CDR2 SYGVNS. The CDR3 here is CASSEYKGGLNEKLFF. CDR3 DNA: TGTGCCAGCAGTGAATATAAGGGAGGATTAAATGAAAAACTGTTTTTT.

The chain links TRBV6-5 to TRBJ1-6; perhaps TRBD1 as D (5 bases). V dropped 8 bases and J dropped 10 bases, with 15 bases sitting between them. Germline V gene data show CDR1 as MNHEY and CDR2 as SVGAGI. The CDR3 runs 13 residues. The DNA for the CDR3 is TGTGCCAGCCACAAGACAGAAACGTCACCCCTCCACTTT. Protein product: CASHKTETSPLHF.

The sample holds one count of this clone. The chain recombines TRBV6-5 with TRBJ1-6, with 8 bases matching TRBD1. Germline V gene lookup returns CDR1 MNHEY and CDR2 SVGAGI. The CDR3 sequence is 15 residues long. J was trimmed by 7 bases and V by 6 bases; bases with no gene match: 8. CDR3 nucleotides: TGTGCCAGCAGCCGTGCCGACAGGGGAAATTCACCCCTCCACTTT. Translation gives CASSRADRGNSPLHF.

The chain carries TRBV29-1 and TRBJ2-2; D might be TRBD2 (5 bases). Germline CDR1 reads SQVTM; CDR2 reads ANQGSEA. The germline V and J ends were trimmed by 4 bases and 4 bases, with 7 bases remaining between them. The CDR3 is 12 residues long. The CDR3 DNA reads TGCAGCGTTGTGAGCGGCACCGGGGAGCTGTTTTTT. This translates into CSVVSGTGELFF.

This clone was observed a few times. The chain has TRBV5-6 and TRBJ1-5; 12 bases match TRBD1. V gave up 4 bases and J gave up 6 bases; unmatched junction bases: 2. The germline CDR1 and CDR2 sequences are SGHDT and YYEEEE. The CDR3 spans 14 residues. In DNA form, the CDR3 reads TGTGCCAGCAGCGGGACAGGGGGCCTTCAGCCCCAGCATTTT. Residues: CASSGTGGLQPQHF. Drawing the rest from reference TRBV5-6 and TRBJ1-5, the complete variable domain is DAGVTQSPTHLIKTRGQQVTLRCSPKSGHDTVSWYQQALGQGPQFIFQYYEEEERQRGNFPDRFSGHQFPNYSSELNVNALLLGDSALYLCASSGTGGLQPQHFGDGTRLSIL.

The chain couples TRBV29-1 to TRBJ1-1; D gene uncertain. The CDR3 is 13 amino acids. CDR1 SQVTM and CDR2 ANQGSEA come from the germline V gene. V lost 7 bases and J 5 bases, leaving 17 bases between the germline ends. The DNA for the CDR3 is TGCAGCGCCGAGCCCCGGAGGTGGACTGAAGCTTTCTTT. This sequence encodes CSAEPRRWTEAFF. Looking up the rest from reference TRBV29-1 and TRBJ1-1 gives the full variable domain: SAVISQKPSRDICQRGTSLTIQCQVDSQVTMMFWYRQQPGQSLTLIATANQGSEATYESGFVIDKFPISRPNLTFSTLTVSNMSPEDSSIYLCSAEPRRWTEAFFGQGTRLTVV.

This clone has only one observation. For the CDR3, the DNA is TGTGCCAGCAGCTCTTCAGTTCATATTAGACAGGCCGATGGCTACACCTTC. Protein: CASSSSVHIRQADGYTF. The chain joins TRBV5-6 to TRBJ1-2, with a possible D match to TRBD1 (6 bases). V dropped 3 bases and J dropped 6 bases, with 24 bases sitting between them. This CDR3 spans 17 amino acids. Germline V CDR1 and CDR2: SGHDT, YYEEEE.

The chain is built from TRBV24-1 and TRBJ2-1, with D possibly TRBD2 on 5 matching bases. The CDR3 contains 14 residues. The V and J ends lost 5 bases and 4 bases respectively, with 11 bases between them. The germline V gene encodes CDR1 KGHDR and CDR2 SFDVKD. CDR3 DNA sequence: TGTGCCACCAGTGGGTTCGGGAATTACAATGAGCAGTTCTTC. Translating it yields CATSGFGNYNEQFF.

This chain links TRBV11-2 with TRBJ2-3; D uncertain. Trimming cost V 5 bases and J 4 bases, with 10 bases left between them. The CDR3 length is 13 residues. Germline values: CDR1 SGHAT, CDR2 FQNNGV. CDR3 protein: CASSRDKPDTQYF. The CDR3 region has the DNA TGTGCCAGCAGCCGTGATAAGCCAGATACGCAGTATTTT.

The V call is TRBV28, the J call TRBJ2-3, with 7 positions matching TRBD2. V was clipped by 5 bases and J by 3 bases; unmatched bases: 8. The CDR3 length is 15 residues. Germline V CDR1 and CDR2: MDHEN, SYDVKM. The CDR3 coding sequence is TGTGCCAGCAGTCCACCGGGACTAACTACAGATACGCAGTATTTT. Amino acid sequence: CASSPPGLTTDTQYF. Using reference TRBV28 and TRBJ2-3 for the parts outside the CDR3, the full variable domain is DVKVTQSSRYLVKRTGEKVFLECVQDMDHENMFWYRQDPGLGLRLIYFSYDVKMKEKGDIPEGYSVSREKKERFSLILESASTNQTSMYLCASSPPGLTTDTQYFGPGTRLTVL.

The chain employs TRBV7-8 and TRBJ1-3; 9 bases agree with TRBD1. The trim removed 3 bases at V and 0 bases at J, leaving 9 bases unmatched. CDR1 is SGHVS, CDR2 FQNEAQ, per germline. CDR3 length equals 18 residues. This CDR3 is CASSFRGTGRSSGNTIYF. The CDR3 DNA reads TGTGCCAGCAGCTTTAGGGGGACAGGGAGAAGCTCTGGAAACACCATATATTTT.

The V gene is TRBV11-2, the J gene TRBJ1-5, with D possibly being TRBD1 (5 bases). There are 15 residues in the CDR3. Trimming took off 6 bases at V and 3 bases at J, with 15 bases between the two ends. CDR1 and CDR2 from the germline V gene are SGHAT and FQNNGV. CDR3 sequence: CASSPAQDFNQPQHF. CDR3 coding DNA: TGTGCCAGCAGTCCCGCACAGGATTTCAATCAGCCCCAGCATTTT.

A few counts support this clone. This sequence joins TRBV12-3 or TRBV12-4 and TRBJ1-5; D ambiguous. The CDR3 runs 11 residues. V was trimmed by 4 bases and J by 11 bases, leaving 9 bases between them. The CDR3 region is CASSSEDTQHF. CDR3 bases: TGTGCCAGCAGTTCTGAGGATACCCAGCATTTT.

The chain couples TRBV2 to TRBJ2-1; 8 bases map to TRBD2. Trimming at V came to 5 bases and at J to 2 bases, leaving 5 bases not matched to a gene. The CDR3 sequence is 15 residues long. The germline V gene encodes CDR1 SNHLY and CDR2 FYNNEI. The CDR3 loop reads CASSLTGGAYNEQFF. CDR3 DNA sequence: TGTGCCAGCAGTCTAACGGGGGGGGCCTACAATGAGCAGTTCTTC.